The source of this T cell receptor (beta chain) is a study of glioma-infiltrating T cells after dendritic cell vaccination. Repertoires were generated with immunoSEQ multiplex PCR, while TCRdb's copy carries only in-frame clones and drops some. The sample contains 80,000 to 95,000 clones, 75% to 90% of which appear only once. Germline CDR1 reads MDHEN; CDR2 reads SYDVKM. CDR3 length: 15 residues. J gave up 1 base and V 3 bases, and 2 bases lay outside the gene matches. Time point given: after dendritic cell vaccination, including at tumor progression/relapse. The chain employs TRBV28 and TRBJ1-5; TRBD1 aligns across 8 bases. The sequenced sample was blood, obtained after dendritic cell vaccination. The TCR originated in a human donor with glioblastoma. The CDR3 DNA reads as TGTGCCAGCAGTTTCTCAGGGGGCAGCAATCAGCCCCAGCATTTT. It encodes CASSFSGGSNQPQHF.